This T cell receptor beta chain appears in the sequencing data of a study of cytomegalovirus exposure and HLA in healthy donors. On the study more broadly: Genotyping showed about 80% of roughly 400 donors falling in the Caucasian-associated ancestry cluster.

Findings and limits, study-wide: In most subjects, TCR beta sequences reportedly gave accurate predictions of HLA-A and HLA-B alleles.

Trimming shortened V by 7 bases and J by 3 bases, and 16 bases separated the two germline ends. Germline values: CDR1 SQVTM, CDR2 ANQGSEA. This CDR3 is 13 amino acids long. Notes on this clone: The target antigen is unknown.

The PCR used 60 Vbeta and 13 Jbeta primers. The repertoire was sequenced with immunoSEQ multiplex PCR; TCRdb's copy has only in-frame clones and lacks some. The sample records approximately 93,000 clones, about four fifths being singletons. The gene calls are TRBV29-1 and TRBJ2-7; a weak D match, TRBD2 (7 bases). Sequencing was carried out using PBMCs. The clonotype originates from a woman between 40 and 50 years old in good health and CMV-seronegative. CDR3 in DNA: TGCAGCGCCTTCTTAGGGGGGGACTACGAGCAGTACTTC. Encoded protein: CSAFLGGDYEQYF.